Presented here are 6 T cell receptor beta chains from one specimen sequenced in a study of CD8 T cells in Susac syndrome. Reverse transcription used roughly 0.5 to 1 ug RNA and random hexamers. TCRdb used MiXCR to reprocess the immunoSEQ multiplex PCR reads, holding one entry per CDR3 protein. Found here are under 200,000 distinct CDR3 sequences, under 97% of them singletons; the top ten hold roughly 0.093%. The sample consisted of CD4+ T cells from PBMCs. The receptors here all came from a human donor with Susac syndrome.

The V call is TRBV5-1, the J call TRBJ2-3; D unclear. The CDR3 runs to 14 residues. The V gene's germline CDR1 is SGHRS and CDR2 YFSETQ. The V gene lost 6 bases and the J gene lost 2 bases, with 13 bases spanning the gap. CDR3 in amino acids: CASKVAALTDTQYF. The CDR3 nucleotides read TGCGCCAGCAAGGTGGCAGCACTCACAGATACGCAGTATTTT.

The chain has TRBV7-9 and TRBJ1-1, with D unclear. This CDR3 region has 14 residues. Per the germline V gene, CDR1 is SEHNR and CDR2 is FQNEAQ (reference sequence). The V gene lost 5 bases and the J gene lost 2 bases, with 12 bases spanning the gap. As DNA, the CDR3 is TGTGCCAGCAGCGAGAATCAGGAAAACACTGAAGCTTTCTTT. This codes for CASSENQENTEAFF.

V gene TRBV7-2 combines with J gene TRBJ1-4; weak D call: TRBD1 (5 bases). V lost 2 bases to trimming and J lost 3 bases, with 7 bases between them. The CDR3 runs 14 residues. Looked up from germline, CDR1 is SGHTA and CDR2 is FQGNSA. The CDR3 coding sequence is TGTGCCAGCAGCTTACAGGGATCTAATGAAAAACTGTTTTTT. Protein: CASSLQGSNEKLFF. The complete variable domain, with remaining parts taken from reference TRBV7-2 and TRBJ1-4, reads GAGVSQSPSNKVTEKGKDVELRCDPISGHTALYWYRQSLGQGLEFLIYFQGNSAPDKSGLPSDRFSAERTGGSVSTLTIQRTQQEDSAVYLCASSLQGSNEKLFFGSGTQLSVL.

This rearrangement joins TRBV5-1 to TRBJ2-2, with 8 nucleotides matching TRBD1. The CDR3 spans 15 residues. Trimming cost V 3 bases and J 5 bases; bases outside gene matches: 6. Germline lookup yields CDR1 SGHRS and CDR2 YFSETQ. The CDR3 protein is CASSSDRGFTGELFF. In nucleotides, the CDR3 is TGCGCCAGCAGCTCTGACAGGGGTTTTACCGGGGAGCTGTTTTTT. The full variable domain, its missing parts supplied by reference TRBV5-1 and TRBJ2-2, is KAGVTQTPRYLIKTRGQQVTLSCSPISGHRSVSWYQQTPGQGLQFLFEYFSETQRNKGNFPGRFSGRQFSNSRSEMNVSTLELGDSALYLCASSSDRGFTGELFFGEGSRLTVL.

The chain combines TRBV29-1 with TRBJ1-2; TRBD1 might be the D (6 bases). Germline V CDR1 and CDR2: SQVTM, ANQGSEA. This CDR3 contains 15 residues. Trimming stripped 6 bases from V and 2 bases from J, with 19 bases between. The CDR3 DNA follows: TGCAGCGTACTTCGGACAGTCGGATCAAACTATGGCTACACCTTC. This sequence encodes CSVLRTVGSNYGYTF. Looking up the rest from reference TRBV29-1 and TRBJ1-2 gives the full variable domain: SAVISQKPSRDICQRGTSLTIQCQVDSQVTMMFWYRQQPGQSLTLIATANQGSEATYESGFVIDKFPISRPNLTFSTLTVSNMSPEDSSIYLCSVLRTVGSNYGYTFGSGTRLTVV.

The chain links TRBV6-5 to TRBJ1-2, with 7 nucleotides matching TRBD1. Trimming cost V 2 bases and J 6 bases; bases outside gene matches: 12. Germline lookup yields CDR1 MNHEY and CDR2 SVGAGI. The CDR3 loop spans 16 amino acids. The CDR3 reads CASSYSGTTGLDGYTF. CDR3 bases: TGTGCCAGCAGTTACAGCGGAACGACAGGGTTGGATGGCTACACCTTC.